The rows below give T cell receptor beta chains drawn from one sample of a study of beta chain features in type 1 diabetes. Sequencing was performed with immunoSEQ multiplex PCR; in TCRdb, only in-frame clones are kept and a portion is missing. This sample has about 650,000 clones, with around 12% found just once. Sample: naive CD4+ T cells from blood. These receptors were obtained from a man aged 25-45 years with type 1 diabetes. Both conserved end residues are part of each CDR3. D genes are given only for firm matches. Clone sizes are given selectively: once, few, many, or a class where the clone is expanded.

j_gene | v_gene | d_gene | abundance | CDR3nt | CDR3aa
TRBJ2-3 | TRBV7-2 | TRBD2 | NA | TGTGCCAGCAGCTTAGCGATCGGGGGGGGCACAGATACGCAGTATTTT | CASSLAIGGGTDTQYF
TRBJ2-7 | TRBV30 | NA | few | TGTGCCTGGAGTGCCCGGCGGACCTACGAGCAGTACTTC | CAWSARRTYEQYF
TRBJ2-5 | TRBV5-4 | NA | NA | TGTGCCAGCAGCGCGACTAGGGCTGAGACCCAGTACTTC | CASSATRAETQYF
TRBJ1-5 | TRBV13 | NA | few | TGTGCCAGCAGCTTTGGGGGGCCGGGTCAGCCCCAGCATTTT | CASSFGGPGQPQHF
TRBJ1-1 | TRBV29-1 | NA | NA | TGCAGCGCCGGTAGACAGCACACTGAAGCTTTCTTT | CSAGRQHTEAFF
TRBJ2-6 | TRBV7-9 | NA | NA | TGTGCCAGCAGCTTAGCTTCATCCTCTGGGGCCAACGTCCTGACTTTC | CASSLASSSGANVLTF
TRBJ1-2 | TRBV30 | NA | NA | TGTGCCTGGATTCCCCGGGTAGGCGGCTACACCTTC | CAWIPRVGGYTF
TRBJ2-2 | TRBV5-1 | TRBD1 | NA | TGCGCCAGCAGCCCGCCGGGACAGGGGAACACCGGGGAGCTGTTTTTT | CASSPPGQGNTGELFF
TRBJ1-1 | TRBV29-1 | NA | NA | TGCAGCGTTGCGGCAGGGATGGGTGAAGCTTTCTTT | CSVAAGMGEAFF
TRBJ2-6 | TRBV7-3 | NA | NA | TGTGCCAGCAGCCCAGGTCTGGTTAGCTCTGGGGCCAACGTCCTGACTTTC | CASSPGLVSSGANVLTF